This T cell receptor beta chain is from a study of T-cell memory formation after mild COVID-19. Study-wide context: TCR clustering was largely donor specific.

One entry per CDR3 protein results from TCRdb running MiXCR on the 5' RACE reads. The sample holds hundreds of thousands of distinct CDR3 sequences, roughly 20% seen once. This clonotype was picked up one time. The V end lost 11 bases, the J end lost 5 bases, and 15 bases lay between the germline ends. Germline CDR1 MGHDK, CDR2 SYGVNS. The CDR3 runs to 12 residues. The rearrangement links TRBV25-1 to TRBJ1-1; D not resolved. This clonotype was sampled from an adult woman who had mild COVID-19 (a few samples of this study predate the infection). Cell type and time point are not known. Sequenced material: PBMCs or a T cell subset sorted from them (not recorded which). This chain's CDR3 is CASGVGWTEAFF. The CDR3 nucleotides are TGTGCCTCTGGGGTGGGCTGGACTGAAGCTTTCTTT.